The next 30 T cell receptor beta chains were all read from a single sample in a study of cytomegalovirus exposure and HLA in healthy donors. PCR employed 60 Vbeta and 13 Jbeta primers. Profiling relied on immunoSEQ multiplex PCR, and the TCRdb table lists in-frame clones only, not all of them. Of 85,000 to 100,000 clones in the sample, about 78% were seen once. Sequenced input: PBMCs. The receptors derive from a woman aged 40 to 50 in good health and CMV-seropositive.

The V call is TRBV29-1, the J call TRBJ1-5; D is ambiguous. The V end was cut by 4 bases, the J end by 2 bases, with 9 bases between. Germline assignment: CDR1 SQVTM and CDR2 ANQGSEA. CDR3 size: 13 residues. The CDR3 nucleotides are TGCAGCGTTGGGACGGGAGGCAATCAGCCCCAGCATTTT. Its translation is CSVGTGGNQPQHF.

This chain's CDR3 is CASAPGTSYEQYF. In DNA, the CDR3 is TGTGCTAGTGCCCCCGGGACAAGCTACGAGCAGTACTTC. The V gene is TRBV12-5, the J gene TRBJ2-7; D is possibly TRBD1 (6 bases). The CDR3 runs to 13 residues. The germline gives CDR1 LGHNT, CDR2 FRNRAP. V was cut by 7 bases and J by 3 bases, with 13 bases left in between. Variable domain in full (rest from reference TRBV12-5 and TRBJ2-7): DARVTQTPRHKVTEMGQEVTMRCQPILGHNTVFWYRQTMMQGLELLAYFRNRAPLDDSGMPKDRFSAEMPDATLATLKIQPSEPRDSAVYFCASAPGTSYEQYFGPGTRLTVT.

The chain links TRBV2 to TRBJ2-7; 10 nucleotides line up with TRBD2. The V gene end was trimmed by 7 bases and the J gene end by 6 bases; junction bases not matched to a gene: 12. Germline-derived CDR1 and CDR2 are SNHLY and FYNNEI. This CDR3 is built from 15 residues. CDR3 sequence reads: CASTLTSGDLSEQYF. The CDR3 DNA is TGTGCCAGCACCCTAACTAGCGGGGACCTTAGCGAGCAGTACTTC. The full variable domain, completed using reference TRBV2 and TRBJ2-7, is EPEVTQTPSHQVTQMGQEVILRCVPISNHLYFYWYRQILGQKVEFLVSFYNNEISEKSEIFDDQFSVERPDGSNFTLKIRSTKLEDSAMYFCASTLTSGDLSEQYFGPGTRLTVT.

The J gene is TRBJ1-3, the V gene TRBV5-6, with D maybe TRBD1 (6 bases). Germline CDR1 SGHDT, CDR2 YYEEEE. The CDR3 has 17 residues. V dropped 0 bases and J dropped 0 bases, with 13 bases sitting between them. The CDR3 reads CASSLDLWTASGNTIYF. CDR3 nucleotides: TGTGCCAGCAGCTTGGATCTTTGGACAGCCTCTGGAAACACCATATATTTT.

The chain recombines TRBV27 with TRBJ2-7; no clear D gene. CDR1 MNHEY and CDR2 SMNVEV come from the germline V gene (reference sequence). The CDR3 extends over 14 amino acids. Trimming pared 3 bases from V and 3 bases from J, leaving 12 bases between. The CDR3, as DNA: TGTGCCAGCAGTTTTAGTGTCCGCCACTACGAGCAGTACTTC. This sequence encodes CASSFSVRHYEQYF.

V gene TRBV27 combines with J gene TRBJ1-1, with D perhaps TRBD1 (6 bases). CDR3 length: 13 amino acids. Between the trimmed V and J ends, which lost 2 bases and 4 bases, there was a span of 8 bases. CDR1 and CDR2 from the germline V gene are MNHEY and SMNVEV (reference sequence). CDR3 bases: TGTGCCAGCAGTTTACCGGACAGCACTGAAGCTTTCTTT. Translation gives CASSLPDSTEAFF.

The chain uses TRBV7-8 and TRBJ2-3; unclear D gene. The CDR3 is 17 residues long. Germline CDR1 SGHVS, CDR2 FQNEAQ. The V end was cut by 1 base, the J end by 2 bases, with 16 bases between. The CDR3 nucleotides are TGTGCCAGCAGCTTAGTTACGGGTTACCAAACCACAGATACGCAGTATTTT. Amino acid sequence: CASSLVTGYQTTDTQYF.

The rearrangement joins TRBV5-1 to TRBJ1-6; a possible D gene is TRBD1 (5 bases). This CDR3 has 14 residues. V gave up 3 bases and J gave up 4 bases, with 8 bases separating them. Germline V lookup: CDR1 SGHRS, CDR2 YFSETQ. CDR3 loop: CASSWGGYNSPLHF. For the CDR3, the DNA is TGCGCCAGCAGCTGGGGGGGTTATAATTCACCCCTCCACTTT.

The J gene is TRBJ2-3, the V gene TRBV2; a weak D match, TRBD1 (5 bases). Deletions cut 4 bases from V and 1 base from J, with 12 bases between. Germline V lookup: CDR1 SNHLY, CDR2 FYNNEI. The CDR3 covers 15 residues. CDR3 in DNA: TGTGCCAGCAGTGGTAGTAGCAGGGGCACAGATACGCAGTATTTT. It specifies CASSGSSRGTDTQYF.

The table lists this clone with a few counts. The chain recombines TRBV9 with TRBJ2-3; 8 bases align to TRBD1. There are 17 residues in the CDR3. V lost 4 bases to trimming and J lost 0 bases; unmatched junction nucleotides: 10. Looked up from germline, CDR1 is SGDLS and CDR2 is YYNGEE. CDR3 DNA sequence: TGTGCCAGCAGCCTCCAGGGACAGGACCCTAGCACAGATACGCAGTATTTT. Its protein is CASSLQGQDPSTDTQYF.

This clone was picked up one time. The chain combines TRBV28 with TRBJ1-4; D uncertain. This CDR3 has 14 residues. The germline gives CDR1 MDHEN, CDR2 SYDVKM. The V and J ends lost 2 bases and 8 bases respectively, with 12 bases between them. The CDR3 loop reads CASSLGSGKEKLFF. CDR3 nucleotides: TGTGCCAGCAGTTTAGGGTCGGGGAAAGAAAAACTGTTTTTT.

The V and J genes are TRBV27 and TRBJ2-7; 12 nucleotides align to TRBD2. V dropped 4 bases and J dropped 2; count of bases not matched to a gene: 12. The CDR3 consists of 18 residues. Germline-derived CDR1 and CDR2 are MNHEY and SMNVEV (reference sequence). CDR3 coding DNA: TGTGCCAGCAGTTCTGGACTAGCGGGGAAGACCATTCCCTACGAGCAGTACTTC. Protein: CASSSGLAGKTIPYEQYF.

The chain employs TRBV30 and TRBJ2-2, with 7 bases fitting TRBD2. After removal of 0 bases from V and 3 bases from J, the junction contained 4 bases not matched to a gene. CDR3 length: 15 amino acids. Germline V gives CDR1 GTSNPN, CDR2 SVGIG (reference sequence). As DNA, the CDR3 is TGTGCCTGGAGTGTTGTGGCGGGAGACACCGGGGAGCTGTTTTTT. This codes for CAWSVVAGDTGELFF.

Notes on this clone: Other nucleotide sequences from this sample produce the same CDR3. This chain connects TRBV6-1 to TRBJ2-7, with 11 bases that match TRBD2. Losses at the gene ends were 1 base for V and 1 base for J; bases not matched to a gene: 0. Germline assignment: CDR1 MNHNS and CDR2 SASEGT. The CDR3 has 15 amino acids. The DNA for the CDR3 is TGTGCCAGCAGTGAAGGGACTAGCGGGTCCTACGAGCAGTACTTC. It yields the protein CASSEGTSGSYEQYF.

The J gene is TRBJ2-1, the V gene TRBV2; 10 positions match TRBD2. The trim removed 6 bases at V and 9 bases at J, leaving 11 bases unmatched. CDR3 length: 15 amino acids. The germline CDR1 and CDR2 sequences are SNHLY and FYNNEI. The CDR3 DNA is TGTGCCAGCAGAAAAACTAGCGGGAATAACCCTGAGCAGTTCTTC. Translated: CASRKTSGNNPEQFF.

V gene TRBV11-2 combines with J gene TRBJ1-1; D perhaps matches TRBD1 (5 bases). The ends were cut back, 5 bases at V and 1 base at J, with 8 bases in the middle. From germline, CDR1 is SGHAT and CDR2 FQNNGV. The CDR3 sequence is 13 residues long. The CDR3 here is CASSPQGNTEAFF. The CDR3 DNA sequence: TGTGCCAGCAGCCCGCAGGGGAACACTGAAGCTTTCTTT.

The DNA for the CDR3 is TGTGCCAGCAGTTACTCTTCAGGGACAGATACGCAGTATTTT. As protein: CASSYSSGTDTQYF. This chain links TRBV6-5 with TRBJ2-3; tentative D call: TRBD1 (5 bases). The CDR3 is 14 residues long. Germline CDR1 is MNHEY and CDR2 is SVGAGI. Between the trimmed V and J ends, which lost 0 bases and 3 bases, there was a span of 7 bases.

The chain has TRBV2 and TRBJ2-5; D unresolved. From germline, CDR1 is SNHLY and CDR2 FYNNEI. CDR3 length: 15 residues. V gave up 3 bases and J gave up 0 bases, with 11 bases separating them. For the CDR3, the DNA is TGTGCCAGCAGTGACGTACTCCCCAACCAAGAGACCCAGTACTTC. Its protein product is CASSDVLPNQETQYF.

This rearrangement joins TRBV28 to TRBJ2-7, with TRBD2 identical over 10 bases. The germline CDR1 and CDR2 sequences are MDHEN and SYDVKM. The CDR3 spans 16 residues. The ends lost 4 bases at V and 4 bases at J; junction bases unmatched: 10. The CDR3 DNA reads as TGTGCCAGCAGTTCCCCTTCCTCTAGCGGGAGATACGAGCAGTACTTC. Translation gives CASSSPSSSGRYEQYF.

V usage is TRBV29-1 and J usage is TRBJ1-4, with 10 bases lining up with TRBD1. The germline gives CDR1 SQVTM, CDR2 ANQGSEA. Losses at the gene ends were 8 bases for V and 11 bases for J; bases not matched to a gene: 11. The CDR3 loop spans 13 amino acids. The chain's CDR3 is CSLGGQGIFKLFF. The CDR3 DNA sequence: TGCAGCTTGGGGGGACAGGGGATTTTTAAACTGTTTTTT.

This clone appeared a few times. The genes are TRBV30 and TRBJ2-4; D may be TRBD2 (5 bases). Looked up from germline, CDR1 is GTSNPN and CDR2 is SVGIG (reference sequence). The CDR3 has 13 amino acids. Trimming removed 3 bases at V and 2 bases at J, with 8 bases between. In nucleotides, the CDR3 is TGTGCCTGGAGGGAGGATCCCAAAAACATTCAGTACTTC. Its protein is CAWREDPKNIQYF.

This rearrangement joins TRBV27 to TRBJ2-7, with TRBD1 matching over 7 bases. The ends lost 6 bases at V and 3 bases at J; junction bases unmatched: 14. Germline assignment: CDR1 MNHEY and CDR2 SMNVEV (reference sequence). This CDR3 comprises 16 residues. CDR3 sequence reads: CASSEARGSIGYEQYF. The CDR3 DNA reads TGTGCCAGCAGCGAGGCCAGGGGGTCGATCGGCTACGAGCAGTACTTC.

This chain connects TRBV4-1 to TRBJ2-1, with D maybe TRBD1 (6 bases). V was shortened by 4 bases and J by 0 bases, with 19 bases between the two germline ends. The CDR3 is 18 residues long. From germline, CDR1 is MGHRA and CDR2 YSYEKL. CDR3 in amino acids: CASSPEPGAMYSYNEQFF. CDR3 nucleotide sequence: TGCGCCAGCAGCCCCGAGCCAGGGGCTATGTACTCCTACAATGAGCAGTTCTTC.

The chain recombines TRBV19 with TRBJ2-5; no reliable D call. Germline CDR1 is LNHDA and CDR2 is SQIVND (reference sequence). Trimming removed 3 bases from V and 7 bases from J, with 6 bases in between. The CDR3 has 11 amino acids. CDR3 nucleotide sequence: TGTGCCAGTAGTATCCTAAGGACCCAGTACTTC. This gives the protein CASSILRTQYF. The variable domain in full, with the rest retrieved from reference TRBV19 and TRBJ2-5, is DGGITQSPKYLFRKEGQNVTLSCEQNLNHDAMYWYRQDPGQGLRLIYYSQIVNDFQKGDIAEGYSVSREKKESFPLTVTSAQKNPTAFYLCASSILRTQYFGPGTRLLVL.

The chain carries TRBV5-6 and TRBJ1-1; tentative D call: TRBD1 (5 bases). Germline-derived CDR1 and CDR2 are SGHDT and YYEEEE. Trimming shortened V by 5 bases and J by 6 bases, and 17 bases separated the two germline ends. This CDR3 has 14 residues. CDR3 loop: CASSQGAGLAEAFF. CDR3 nucleotides: TGTGCCAGCAGTCAGGGTGCAGGGTTAGCTGAAGCTTTCTTT.

The CDR3 region is CASSGVPSGLPGTQYF. In DNA form, the CDR3 reads TGTGCCAGCAGCGGAGTGCCTAGCGGCCTACCCGGGACGCAGTATTTT. The chain joins TRBV13 to TRBJ2-3; 7 bases are a match to TRBD2. The CDR3 runs 16 residues. CDR1 and CDR2 from the germline V gene are PRHDT and FYEKMQ (reference sequence). V shed 5 bases and J 9 bases; nucleotides not matched to a gene: 17.

Only a few counts were recorded for this clone. The gene calls are TRBV6-1 and TRBJ2-7; tentatively, D is TRBD1 (5 bases). Between the trimmed V and J ends, which lost 8 bases and 4 bases, there was a span of 9 bases. The germline V gene encodes CDR1 MNHNS and CDR2 SASEGT. The CDR3 totals 11 residues. The CDR3 reads CASLRQYEQYF. CDR3 nucleotides: TGTGCCAGCCTAAGACAGTACGAGCAGTACTTC.

This clone occurred once. The rearrangement uses TRBV5-1 and TRBJ2-2; 8 bases agree with TRBD2. CDR1 and CDR2 from the germline V gene are SGHRS and YFSETQ. The CDR3 is 15 amino acids. Unmatched junction bases numbered 4, after V lost 1 base and J lost 5 bases. The CDR3 is CASSLMASGTGELFF. As DNA, the CDR3 is TGCGCCAGCAGCTTGATGGCTAGCGGGACCGGGGAGCTGTTTTTT.

The chain joins TRBV6-6 to TRBJ2-5; no firm D call. The J call is doubtful: the DNA matches TRBJ2-7 better. Germline CDR1 reads MNHNY; CDR2 reads SVGAGI (reference sequence). This CDR3 is built from 11 residues. CDR3: CASSWGYEQYF. The CDR3 DNA follows: TGTGCCAGCTCTTGGGGCTACGAGCAGTACTTC.

The chain uses TRBV9 and TRBJ2-1; possible D gene TRBD1, 7 bases. V was trimmed by 0 bases and J by 2 bases, leaving 12 bases between them. This CDR3 has 16 residues. From germline, CDR1 is SGDLS and CDR2 YYNGEE. CDR3 nucleotide sequence: TGTGCCAGCAGCGTAGTTCAGGGGGGCCCCTACAATGAGCAGTTCTTC. Its protein product is CASSVVQGGPYNEQFF. The full variable domain, in which reference TRBV9 and TRBJ2-1 provide the parts outside the CDR3, is DSGVTQTPKHLITATGQRVTLRCSPRSGDLSVYWYQQSLDQGLQFLIQYYNGEERAKGNILERFSAQQFPDLHSELNLSSLELGDSALYFCASSVVQGGPYNEQFFGPGTRLTVL.